This T cell receptor (beta chain) was obtained from a study of T cell responses to AZD1222 COVID-19 vaccine. Points from the study as a whole: Reportedly, nearly half of unique spike TCRs recognized epitopes outside B.1.351/B.1.1.7 mutations.

To note about this clone: Its target is unknown.

V was trimmed by 6 bases and J by 8 bases, leaving 20 bases between them. Germline CDR1 reads LNHDA; CDR2 reads SQIVND (reference sequence). The CDR3 contains 15 residues. The assay was immunoSEQ multiplex PCR, and TCRdb's table has in-frame clones only and misses some. Of about 140,000 clones in the sample, under 95% are singletons; the top ten hold 1.2% to 1.5%. This TCR was sampled from an adult in good health. The V call is TRBV19, the J call TRBJ2-1; D might be TRBD2 (6 bases). This material consisted of peripheral blood, taken on day 0 of AZD1222 vaccination. This CDR3 reads CASRRGILEYDEQFF. CDR3 bases: TGTGCCAGTAGGCGCGGGATCCTCGAATACGATGAGCAGTTCTTC.